A selection of T cell receptor beta chains follows, all from one sample in a study of blood T cell repertoires in COVID-19. TCRdb's copy holds only in-frame clones and misses some; the assay was immunoSEQ multiplex PCR. Among 150,000 to 160,000 clones listed, 75% to 95% were seen once. The sample consisted of peripheral blood. Every receptor here comes from a man between 45 and 60 years old with acute or convalescent COVID-19. Each CDR3 is given with its conserved first and last residue. Each record gives: clone size, V gene, J gene, D gene, CDR3 DNA, CDR3 protein. The D gene is left open where the match is weak. The size field is filled for only some rows; it gives once, few, many or a size class.

>.|TRBV7-3|TRBJ1-1|.
TGTGCCAGCAGCTTAGTTCGGGACACTGAAGCTTTCTTT
CASSLVRDTEAFF
>.|TRBV18|TRBJ2-7|.
TGTGCCAGCTCACCAGTTCGGTCCTACGAGCAGTACTTC
CASSPVRSYEQYF
>.|TRBV6-2/TRBV6-3|TRBJ2-7|.
TGTGCCAGCAGTAATCAGGGCTACGAGCAGTACTTC
CASSNQGYEQYF
>.|TRBV3-1/TRBV3-2|TRBJ2-4|TRBD2
TGTGCCAGCAGCCCCTCAGCGGGAGGGTATGAGTACTTC
CASSPSAGGYEYF
>.|TRBV6-5|TRBJ2-4|TRBD2
TGTGCCAGCAGGATCAGCGGGGGGGCCGGTAACATTCAGTACTTC
CASRISGGAGNIQYF
>.|TRBV25-1|TRBJ2-5|.
TGTGCCAGCAGTGAATCGGTGAAACGGTACCAAGAGACCCAGTACTTC
CASSESVKRYQETQYF
>.|TRBV2|TRBJ2-5|TRBD2
TGTGCCAGCAGGCTCGCGGGACTACGCCAAGAGACCCAGTACTTC
CASRLAGLRQETQYF
>.|TRBV11-2|TRBJ2-2|.
TGTGCCAGCAGAGGATTGAGCGCCGGGGAGCTGTTTTTT
CASRGLSAGELFF
>once|TRBV7-6|TRBJ2-5|TRBD1
TGTGCCAGCAGCTTAGGGTTAGGACAGGGCCAAGAGACCCAGTACTTC
CASSLGLGQGQETQYF
>.|TRBV6-5|TRBJ1-5|.
TGTGCCAGCAGCCCGGGGAAAAATAGCAATCAGCCCCAGCATTTT
CASSPGKNSNQPQHF
>.|TRBV7-9|TRBJ2-5|.
TGTGCCAGCAGCTTAGGGACTGTTCCTTGGAAGACCCAGTACTTC
CASSLGTVPWKTQYF
>.|TRBV28|TRBJ1-4|.
TGTGCCAGCATTTCGCCATCCCCGGGAGAAAAACTGTTTTTT
CASISPSPGEKLFF
>.|TRBV4-1|TRBJ2-6|TRBD2
TGCGCCAGCAGCCAAGGGCTAGCGGGGTTCCCTTCTGGGGCCAACGTCCTGACTTTC
CASSQGLAGFPSGANVLTF
>.|TRBV29-1|TRBJ2-5|.
TGCAGCGTCCTGTCTGGGACACAACAAGAGACCCAGTACTTC
CSVLSGTQQETQYF
>.|TRBV3-1/TRBV3-2|TRBJ1-2|.
TGTGCCAGCAGCACGGACACTCCTAAGTATGGCTACACCTTC
CASSTDTPKYGYTF
>.|TRBV27|TRBJ2-1|.
TGTGCCAGCAGTTTATTTGGGGCTAGAAACTCCTACAATGAGCAGTTCTTC
CASSLFGARNSYNEQFF
>.|TRBV2|TRBJ2-7|TRBD1
TGTGCCAGCAGGGAACGGGACAGGAAAACCTACGAGCAGTACTTC
CASRERDRKTYEQYF
>once|TRBV6-9|TRBJ2-7|.
TGTGCCAGCAGCAAAGCGCCGGGACAAGAAACCTACGAGCAGTACTTC
CASSKAPGQETYEQYF